This T cell receptor (beta chain) is drawn from a study of blood T cell repertoires in COVID-19. About the study: Sources were T cells, B-cell-depleted T cells, or PBMCs; the material itself was cDNA or gDNA.

Sequencing was performed with immunoSEQ multiplex PCR; in TCRdb, only in-frame clones are kept and a portion is missing. In the table there are 250,000 to 300,000 clones, 75% to 90% of which are singletons. The TCR sequence derives from a man in his fifties or sixties with acute or convalescent COVID-19. Material: peripheral blood.

CDR3 residues: CASTGRGVKSSYNEQFF. CDR3 sequence (DNA): TGTGCCAGCACCGGCAGGGGGGTTAAAAGCTCCTACAATGAGCAGTTCTTC. The J gene is TRBJ2-1, the V gene TRBV7-9; D is perhaps TRBD1 (7 bases). Germline CDR1 and CDR2: SEHNR and FQNEAQ (reference sequence). Trimming shortened V by 7 bases and J by 0 bases, and 19 bases separated the two germline ends. CDR3 length: 17 amino acids.